This entry describes one T cell receptor (beta chain). Its cognate antigen is unknown. A much larger clonotype is one base distant, so this may be a read error. The record originates from a study of spatial heterogeneity in lung cancer. Study-wide findings and caveats: Tumor T-cell coverage was an estimated 7% or so for alpha and more than 11% for beta chains. In tumors, expanded intratumoral alpha and beta TCR counts tracked mutation counts. Regional and ubiquitous nonsynonymous mutations were tracked by counts of regional and ubiquitous expanded TCRs, respectively.

The V gene's germline CDR1 is SQVTM and CDR2 ANQGSEA. The length of the CDR3 is 10 residues. Time point given: sample taken at primary tumor resection. The donor group consisted of under 95 patients who had untreated, early-stage non-small cell lung cancer. Every individual TCR cDNA molecule carried its own unique molecular identifier, which allowed correction of PCR and sequencing errors. TCRdb reanalysed the 5' RACE reads using MiXCR and keeps one entry per CDR3 protein. The table lists approximately 11,000 distinct CDR3 sequences, 12% of them singletons. Sequences were derived from lung tumor tissue, sampled at surgery. The receptor comes from a female donor with early-stage non-small cell lung cancer. V usage is TRBV29-1 and J usage is TRBJ2-5; no clear D. The CDR3 sequence: CSAVLQTQHF. The DNA of the CDR3 is TGCAGCGCTGTCCTACAGACCCAGCACTTC. The full variable domain, completed using reference TRBV29-1 and TRBJ2-5, is SAVISQKPSRDICQRGTSLTIQCQVDSQVTMMFWYRQQPGQSLTLIATANQGSEATYESGFVIDKFPISRPNLTFSTLTVSNMSPEDSSIYLCSAVLQTQHFGPGTRLLVL.